This is a list of T cell receptor beta chains from one sample in a study of blood T cell repertoires in COVID-19. This table comes from immunoSEQ multiplex PCR, and its TCRdb copy is limited to in-frame clones, with some not included. The sample has fewer than 200,000 clones, 83% seen once. Sequenced sample: peripheral blood. The source of these receptors is a human donor in a cohort sampled during active COVID-19. Both conserved end residues are part of each CDR3. Each record gives: D gene, J gene, clone size, V gene, CDR3 protein, CDR3 DNA. A D gene is named only where the DNA matches it firmly. Clone size is stated in some rows and not others, as once, few, many or a class when expanded.

d_gene: NA; j_gene: TRBJ2-3; abundance: NA; v_gene: TRBV19; CDR3aa: CASSDRGSDTQYF; CDR3nt: TGTGCCAGTAGTGATAGGGGGTCGGATACGCAGTATTTT
d_gene: TRBD1; j_gene: TRBJ2-7; abundance: NA; v_gene: TRBV5-1; CDR3aa: CASSLRDRGPGEQYF; CDR3nt: TGCGCCAGCAGCTTGCGGGACAGGGGGCCGGGCGAGCAGTACTTC
d_gene: TRBD1; j_gene: TRBJ1-6; abundance: NA; v_gene: TRBV5-1; CDR3aa: CASSSRTGDSYNSPLHF; CDR3nt: TGCGCCAGCAGCTCACGGACAGGGGACTCCTATAATTCACCCCTCCACTTT
d_gene: TRBD1; j_gene: TRBJ2-7; abundance: NA; v_gene: TRBV19; CDR3aa: CASSMARDRAYEQYF; CDR3nt: TGTGCCAGTAGTATGGCCCGGGACAGGGCCTACGAGCAGTACTTC
d_gene: NA; j_gene: TRBJ1-4; abundance: NA; v_gene: TRBV24-1; CDR3aa: CATSDPNEKLFF; CDR3nt: TGTGCCACCAGTGACCCGAATGAAAAACTGTTTTTT
d_gene: TRBD1; j_gene: TRBJ1-2; abundance: NA; v_gene: TRBV5-6; CDR3aa: CASSAGQAFTNYGYTF; CDR3nt: TGTGCCAGCAGCGCGGGACAGGCGTTTACTAACTATGGCTACACCTTC
d_gene: NA; j_gene: TRBJ1-6; abundance: NA; v_gene: TRBV27; CDR3aa: CASGRAAYNSPLHF; CDR3nt: TGTGCCAGCGGCAGGGCTGCCTATAATTCACCCCTCCACTTT
d_gene: TRBD1; j_gene: TRBJ1-2; abundance: NA; v_gene: TRBV9; CDR3aa: CASSVDFRDRGALTF; CDR3nt: TGTGCCAGCAGCGTAGATTTCCGGGACAGGGGGGCTCTCACCTTC
d_gene: NA; j_gene: TRBJ2-7; abundance: NA; v_gene: TRBV23-1; CDR3aa: CASSQSMANVYEQYF; CDR3nt: TGCGCCAGCAGTCAATCGATGGCCAACGTCTACGAGCAGTACTTC
d_gene: NA; j_gene: TRBJ1-1; abundance: NA; v_gene: TRBV7-3; CDR3aa: CASSLTPNTEAFF; CDR3nt: TGTGCCAGCAGCCTCACACCTAACACTGAAGCTTTCTTT
d_gene: NA; j_gene: TRBJ2-7; abundance: NA; v_gene: TRBV4-3; CDR3aa: CASSQDGGGGEPLRQYEQYF; CDR3nt: TGCGCCAGCAGCCAAGATGGTGGAGGGGGCGAACCCTTACGCCAATACGAGCAGTACTTC
d_gene: NA; j_gene: TRBJ2-7; abundance: NA; v_gene: TRBV4-3; CDR3aa: CASSQGTLGYEQYF; CDR3nt: TGCGCCAGCAGCCAAGGGACACTGGGCTACGAGCAGTACTTC
d_gene: TRBD1; j_gene: TRBJ2-3; abundance: NA; v_gene: TRBV10-3; CDR3aa: CAISNRGGSNTDTQYF; CDR3nt: TGTGCCATCAGTAACAGGGGTGGATCTAACACAGATACGCAGTATTTT
d_gene: NA; j_gene: TRBJ2-1; abundance: NA; v_gene: TRBV5-3; CDR3aa: CARSSYRAHYNEQFF; CDR3nt: TGTGCCAGAAGCTCCTACAGGGCCCATTACAATGAGCAGTTCTTC
d_gene: NA; j_gene: TRBJ2-1; abundance: once; v_gene: TRBV10-1; CDR3aa: CASSESLVTFYNEQFF; CDR3nt: TGCGCCAGCAGTGAGTCGCTTGTGACTTTCTACAATGAGCAGTTCTTC
d_gene: NA; j_gene: TRBJ2-6; abundance: NA; v_gene: TRBV3-1/TRBV3-2; CDR3aa: CASSQDPGSLSGANVLTF; CDR3nt: TGTGCCAGCAGCCAAGATCCAGGAAGCCTCTCTGGGGCCAACGTCCTGACTTTC
d_gene: NA; j_gene: TRBJ2-5; abundance: few; v_gene: TRBV7-9; CDR3aa: CASSSPWIGAQETQYF; CDR3nt: TGTGCCAGCAGCTCCCCCTGGATTGGGGCGCAAGAGACCCAGTACTTC
d_gene: TRBD1; j_gene: TRBJ2-5; abundance: once; v_gene: TRBV19; CDR3aa: CASYRDRVQETQYF; CDR3nt: TGTGCCAGCTACAGGGACAGGGTCCAAGAGACCCAGTACTTC
d_gene: NA; j_gene: TRBJ1-1; abundance: NA; v_gene: TRBV28; CDR3aa: CASSNRVNTEAFF; CDR3nt: TGTGCCAGCAGCAACAGGGTGAACACTGAAGCTTTCTTT
d_gene: TRBD1; j_gene: TRBJ2-7; abundance: few; v_gene: TRBV10-3; CDR3aa: CAISDRQGSYEQYF; CDR3nt: TGTGCCATCAGTGATCGACAGGGCTCCTACGAGCAGTACTTC
d_gene: NA; j_gene: TRBJ2-7; abundance: few; v_gene: TRBV4-2; CDR3aa: CASSQGQQGVYEQYF; CDR3nt: TGTGCCAGCAGCCAAGGACAACAGGGTGTATACGAGCAGTACTTC
d_gene: NA; j_gene: TRBJ2-6; abundance: NA; v_gene: TRBV4-2; CDR3aa: CASSQDRVSGANVLTF; CDR3nt: TGTGCCAGCAGCCAAGATAGAGTATCTGGGGCCAACGTCCTGACTTTC
d_gene: TRBD1; j_gene: TRBJ1-2; abundance: NA; v_gene: TRBV19; CDR3aa: CASSISRDSYGYTF; CDR3nt: TGTGCCAGTAGTATTAGCCGGGACAGCTATGGCTACACCTTC
d_gene: NA; j_gene: TRBJ2-3; abundance: NA; v_gene: TRBV7-2; CDR3aa: CAMHDRGTDTQYF; CDR3nt: TGTGCTATGCACGACAGAGGCACAGATACGCAGTATTTT
d_gene: TRBD1; j_gene: TRBJ2-7; abundance: NA; v_gene: TRBV19; CDR3aa: CASSKGTGGLYEQYF; CDR3nt: TGTGCCAGTAGTAAAGGGACAGGGGGCTTGTACGAGCAGTACTTC
d_gene: NA; j_gene: TRBJ1-1; abundance: NA; v_gene: TRBV10-2; CDR3aa: CASSVGERLNTEAFF; CDR3nt: TGCGCCAGCAGTGTTGGGGAGCGCCTGAACACTGAAGCTTTCTTT
d_gene: NA; j_gene: TRBJ1-3; abundance: NA; v_gene: TRBV19; CDR3aa: CASTDSHSSGNTIYF; CDR3nt: TGTGCCAGTACCGACAGTCATTCCTCTGGAAACACCATATATTTT
d_gene: NA; j_gene: TRBJ1-1; abundance: NA; v_gene: TRBV10-3; CDR3aa: CAISETVMMNTEAFF; CDR3nt: TGTGCCATCTCGGAGACAGTAATGATGAACACTGAAGCTTTCTTT
d_gene: TRBD1; j_gene: TRBJ1-1; abundance: once; v_gene: TRBV7-2; CDR3aa: CASSGRTGLGNTEAFF; CDR3nt: TGTGCCAGCAGCGGACGGACAGGGTTGGGGAACACTGAAGCTTTCTTT
d_gene: TRBD1; j_gene: TRBJ2-3; abundance: NA; v_gene: TRBV7-2; CDR3aa: CASSQTGVVRDTQYF; CDR3nt: TGTGCCAGCAGCCAAACAGGGGTTGTGCGCGATACGCAGTATTTT
d_gene: NA; j_gene: TRBJ2-7; abundance: NA; v_gene: TRBV19; CDR3aa: CASSIWQGTYEQYF; CDR3nt: TGTGCCAGTAGTATATGGCAGGGGACGTACGAGCAGTACTTC
d_gene: NA; j_gene: TRBJ1-6; abundance: NA; v_gene: TRBV11-2; CDR3aa: CASSLVTEYSPLHF; CDR3nt: TGTGCCAGCAGCTTAGTGACAGAATATTCACCCCTCCACTTT
d_gene: NA; j_gene: TRBJ1-1; abundance: NA; v_gene: TRBV20-1; CDR3aa: CSASSWGGTEAFF; CDR3nt: TGCAGTGCTAGTAGCTGGGGGGGCACTGAAGCTTTCTTT
d_gene: NA; j_gene: TRBJ1-2; abundance: NA; v_gene: TRBV7-9; CDR3aa: CASSFRDKDGYTF; CDR3nt: TGTGCCAGCAGTTTCCGGGACAAAGATGGCTACACCTTC
d_gene: NA; j_gene: TRBJ2-6; abundance: NA; v_gene: TRBV6-4; CDR3aa: CASSSDGGANVLTF; CDR3nt: TGTGCCAGCAGCTCCGATGGCGGGGCCAACGTCCTGACTTTC
d_gene: TRBD2; j_gene: TRBJ2-1; abundance: NA; v_gene: TRBV5-6; CDR3aa: CASSFLAGGSYNEQFF; CDR3nt: TGTGCCAGCAGCTTCCTAGCGGGAGGGTCCTACAATGAGCAGTTCTTC
d_gene: NA; j_gene: TRBJ2-5; abundance: NA; v_gene: TRBV5-4; CDR3aa: CASSLPAQGGETQYF; CDR3nt: TGTGCCAGCAGCCTTCCGGCCCAGGGGGGAGAGACCCAGTACTTC
d_gene: NA; j_gene: TRBJ2-5; abundance: NA; v_gene: TRBV7-2; CDR3aa: CASSLEQGETQYF; CDR3nt: TGTGCCAGCAGCTTAGAACAGGGAGAGACCCAGTACTTC